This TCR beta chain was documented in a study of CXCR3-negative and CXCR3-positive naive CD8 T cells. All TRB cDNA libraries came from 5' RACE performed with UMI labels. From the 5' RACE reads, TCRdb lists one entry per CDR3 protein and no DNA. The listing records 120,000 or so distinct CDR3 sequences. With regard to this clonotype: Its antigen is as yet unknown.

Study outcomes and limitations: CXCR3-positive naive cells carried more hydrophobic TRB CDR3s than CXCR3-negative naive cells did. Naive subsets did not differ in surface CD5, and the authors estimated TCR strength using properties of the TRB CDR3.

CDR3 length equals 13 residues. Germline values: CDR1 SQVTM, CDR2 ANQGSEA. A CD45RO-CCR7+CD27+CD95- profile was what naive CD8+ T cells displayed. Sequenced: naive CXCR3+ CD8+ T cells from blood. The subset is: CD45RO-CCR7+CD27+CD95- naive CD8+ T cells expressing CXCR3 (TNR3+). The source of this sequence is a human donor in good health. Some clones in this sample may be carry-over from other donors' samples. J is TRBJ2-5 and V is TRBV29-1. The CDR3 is CSVEEYFEETQYF.